These 7 T cell receptor beta chains were sequenced from one sample in a study of CD8 T cells in Susac syndrome. Reverse transcription used roughly 0.45 to 1 ug RNA and random hexamers. MiXCR, applied by TCRdb to the immunoSEQ multiplex PCR reads, yields one record per CDR3 protein. Found here are 250,000 to 350,000 distinct CDR3 sequences, 92% of them singletons; the top ten hold more than 0.06%. The sequenced sample consisted of CD4+ T cells from PBMCs. These receptors all come from a human donor with multiple sclerosis.

The rearrangement links TRBV27 to TRBJ2-5; TRBD2 agrees at 10 bases. V shed 2 bases, J shed 7 bases, and the junction held 7 bases outside the gene matches. The CDR3 runs to 15 residues. Germline V gene sequence: CDR1 MNHEY, CDR2 SMNVEV (reference sequence). The CDR3 DNA reads TGTGCCAGCAGTTTAAAGCGGGAGGGTCGGGGGACCCAGTACTTC. Amino acid sequence: CASSLKREGRGTQYF.

In this sample, this clonotype turned up a few times. The chain is built from TRBV11-2 and TRBJ2-7, with TRBD1 matching over 11 bases. The germline CDR1 and CDR2 sequences are SGHAT and FQNNGV. This CDR3 comprises 15 residues. Unmatched junction bases numbered 6, after V lost 5 bases and J lost 3 bases. This CDR3 reads CASSPRDRGIYEQYF. CDR3 nucleotides: TGTGCCAGCAGCCCGAGGGACAGGGGGATCTACGAGCAGTACTTC.

This rearrangement joins TRBV12-5 to TRBJ1-3, with D unclear. The ends were cut back, 2 bases at V and 0 bases at J, with 11 bases in the middle. This CDR3 has 16 amino acids. Per germline, CDR1 LGHNT and CDR2 FRNRAP. The CDR3 DNA follows: TGTGCTAGTGGTTTGCAGGCGCCCAGCTCTGGAAACACCATATATTTT. Amino acid sequence: CASGLQAPSSGNTIYF.

The chain has TRBV28 and TRBJ1-2; TRBD1 aligns across 8 bases. V shed 2 bases, J shed 4 bases, and the junction held 9 bases outside the gene matches. From germline, CDR1 is MDHEN and CDR2 SYDVKM. This CDR3 is built from 16 residues. This CDR3 reads CASSLGSIRGLYGYTF. In DNA, the CDR3 is TGTGCCAGCAGTTTAGGATCGATCAGGGGGCTCTATGGCTACACCTTC.

The gene calls are TRBV2 and TRBJ1-5; D gene uncertain. With 4 bases removed from V and 11 bases from J, the gap between germline ends came to 21 bases. The CDR3 is 15 amino acids. The germline CDR1 and CDR2 sequences are SNHLY and FYNNEI. This CDR3 reads CASSAADLSISSQHF. DNA for the CDR3: TGTGCCAGCAGTGCAGCAGACCTCTCAATCAGTTCCCAGCATTTT.

The chain joins TRBV7-2 to TRBJ2-7; D uncertain. CDR3 size: 14 residues. Germline CDR1 SGHTA, CDR2 FQGNSA. V was cut by 1 base and J by 1 base, with 8 bases left in between. CDR3 residues: CASSLGAQSYEQYF. For the CDR3, the DNA is TGTGCCAGCAGCTTAGGTGCACAGTCCTACGAGCAGTACTTC.

This rearrangement joins TRBV11-2 to TRBJ1-5; D might be TRBD1 (6 bases). The CDR3 loop spans 17 amino acids. Per germline, CDR1 SGHAT and CDR2 FQNNGV. V lost 5 bases to trimming and J lost 9 bases, with 26 bases between them. CDR3 sequence: CASSLFKWTVYGLPQHF. The CDR3 DNA sequence: TGTGCCAGCAGCCTTTTCAAATGGACAGTTTATGGTCTGCCCCAGCATTTT. Looking up the rest from reference TRBV11-2 and TRBJ1-5 gives the full variable domain: EAGVAQSPRYKIIEKRQSVAFWCNPISGHATLYWYQQILGQGPKLLIQFQNNGVVDDSQLPKDRFSAERLKGVDSTLKIQPAKLEDSAVYLCASSLFKWTVYGLPQHFGDGTRLSIL.